This paragraph covers one T cell receptor (beta chain) sequence. The antigen is unknown. The sort gate was single viable CD3+CD4+CD8-CD45RO+ cells for memory CD4+ T cells. J was trimmed by 6 bases and V by 1 base; bases with no gene match: 2. Germline values: CDR1 MNHNS, CDR2 SASEGT. The CDR3 consists of 15 residues. This sample is drawn from a study of memory CD4+ T cells and cytomegalovirus serostatus. The study's findings and limits: Median bootstrapped AUC for CMV status was approximately 0.96 originally, 0.75 to 0.91 US-trained. About 40% of the roughly 160 known CMV-associated TCRbeta sequences appeared in CD4+ memory.

Using immunoSEQ multiplex PCR, the repertoire was profiled, and TCRdb retains in-frame clones only, with some absent. The sample lists some 57,000 clones, around 80% occurring once. This chain joins TRBV6-1 and TRBJ2-1, with 11 bases identical to TRBD2. This receptor was identified in an adult in good health and CMV-seronegative. Sequenced material: memory CD4+ T cells from blood. CDR3 amino acids: CASSEVGTSGNEQFF. DNA of the CDR3: TGTGCCAGCAGTGAAGTGGGGACTAGCGGCAATGAGCAGTTCTTC.